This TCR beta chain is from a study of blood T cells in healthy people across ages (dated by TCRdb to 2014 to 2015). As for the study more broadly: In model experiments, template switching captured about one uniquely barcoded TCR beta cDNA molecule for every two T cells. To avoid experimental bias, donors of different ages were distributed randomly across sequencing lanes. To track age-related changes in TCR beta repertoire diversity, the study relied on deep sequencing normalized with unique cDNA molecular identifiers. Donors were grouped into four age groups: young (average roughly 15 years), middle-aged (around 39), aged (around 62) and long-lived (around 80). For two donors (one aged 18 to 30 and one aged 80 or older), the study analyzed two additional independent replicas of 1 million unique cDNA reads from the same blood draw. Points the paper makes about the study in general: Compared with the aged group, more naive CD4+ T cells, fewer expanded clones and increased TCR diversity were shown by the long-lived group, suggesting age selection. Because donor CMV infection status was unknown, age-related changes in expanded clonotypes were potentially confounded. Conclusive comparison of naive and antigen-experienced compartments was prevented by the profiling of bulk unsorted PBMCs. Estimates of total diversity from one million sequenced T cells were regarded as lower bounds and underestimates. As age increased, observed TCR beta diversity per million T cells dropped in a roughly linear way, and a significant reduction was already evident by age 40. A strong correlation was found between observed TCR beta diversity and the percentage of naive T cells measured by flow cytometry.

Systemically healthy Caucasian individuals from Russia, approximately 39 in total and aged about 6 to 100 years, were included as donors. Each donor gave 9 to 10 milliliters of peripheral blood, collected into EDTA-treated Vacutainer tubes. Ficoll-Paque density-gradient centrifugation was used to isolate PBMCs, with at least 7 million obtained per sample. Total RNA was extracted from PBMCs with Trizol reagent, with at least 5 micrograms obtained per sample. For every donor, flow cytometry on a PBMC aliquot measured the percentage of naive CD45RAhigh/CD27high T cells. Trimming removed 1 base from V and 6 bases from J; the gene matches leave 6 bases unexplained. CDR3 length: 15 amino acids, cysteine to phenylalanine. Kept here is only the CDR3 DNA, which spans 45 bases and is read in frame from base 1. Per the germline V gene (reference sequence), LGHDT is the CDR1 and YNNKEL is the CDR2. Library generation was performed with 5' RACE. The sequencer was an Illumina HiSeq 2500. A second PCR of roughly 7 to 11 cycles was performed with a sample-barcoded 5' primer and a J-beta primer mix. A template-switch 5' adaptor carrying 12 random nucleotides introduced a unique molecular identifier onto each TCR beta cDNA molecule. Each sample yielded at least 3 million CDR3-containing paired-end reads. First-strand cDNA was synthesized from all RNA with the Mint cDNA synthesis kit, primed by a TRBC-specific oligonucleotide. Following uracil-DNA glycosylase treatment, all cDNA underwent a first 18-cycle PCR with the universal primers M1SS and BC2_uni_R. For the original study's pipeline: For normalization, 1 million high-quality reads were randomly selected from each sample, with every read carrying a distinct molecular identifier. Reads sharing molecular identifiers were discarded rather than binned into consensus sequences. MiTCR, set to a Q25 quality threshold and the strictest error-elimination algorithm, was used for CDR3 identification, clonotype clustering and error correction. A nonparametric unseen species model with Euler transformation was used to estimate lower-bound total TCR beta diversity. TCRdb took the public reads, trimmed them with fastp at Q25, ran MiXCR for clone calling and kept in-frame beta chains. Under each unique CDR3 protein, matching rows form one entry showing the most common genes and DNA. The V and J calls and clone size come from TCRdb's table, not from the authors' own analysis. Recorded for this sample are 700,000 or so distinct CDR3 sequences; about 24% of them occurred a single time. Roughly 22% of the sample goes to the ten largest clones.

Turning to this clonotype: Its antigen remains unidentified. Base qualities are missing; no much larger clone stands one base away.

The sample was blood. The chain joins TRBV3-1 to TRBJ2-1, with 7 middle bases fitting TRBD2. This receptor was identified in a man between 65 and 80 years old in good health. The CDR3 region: CASSQGTSVINEQFF. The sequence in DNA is TGTGCCAGCAGCCAAGGCACTAGCGTTATCAATGAGCAGTTCTTC.